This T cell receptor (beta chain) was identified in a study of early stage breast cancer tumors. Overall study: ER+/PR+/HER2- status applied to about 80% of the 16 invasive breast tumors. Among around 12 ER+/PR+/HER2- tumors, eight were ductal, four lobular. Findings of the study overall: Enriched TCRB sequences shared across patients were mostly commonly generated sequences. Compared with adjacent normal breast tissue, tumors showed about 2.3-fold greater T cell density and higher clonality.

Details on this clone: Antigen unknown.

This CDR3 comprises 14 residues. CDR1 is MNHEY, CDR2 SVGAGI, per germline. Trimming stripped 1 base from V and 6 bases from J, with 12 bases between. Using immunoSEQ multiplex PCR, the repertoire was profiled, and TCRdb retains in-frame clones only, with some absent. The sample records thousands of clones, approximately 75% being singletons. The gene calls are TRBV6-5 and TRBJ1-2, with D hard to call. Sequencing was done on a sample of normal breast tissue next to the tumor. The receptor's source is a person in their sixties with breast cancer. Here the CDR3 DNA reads TGTGCCAGCAGTTACTACCCCGATAAGCATGGCTACACCTTC. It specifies CASSYYPDKHGYTF.